These 18 T cell receptor beta chains were sequenced from one sample in a study of OX40 agonist ivuxolimab in advanced cancers. Assay used: immunoSEQ multiplex PCR; TCRdb lists only in-frame clones, some missing. Of 45,000 to 55,000 clones in the sample, around 85% were seen once. The sequenced sample was CD4+ or CD8+ T cells sorted from blood, obtained in a trial of the OX40 agonist ivuxolimab. The receptors were gathered from an adult with an advanced solid tumor such as melanoma, head and neck, liver or kidney cancer.

The chain has TRBV5-1 and TRBJ2-7; no firm D call. Trimming stripped 0 bases from V and 1 base from J, with 8 bases between. Germline CDR1 and CDR2: SGHRS and YFSETQ. CDR3 length: 14 residues. CDR3 DNA: TGCGCCAGCAGCTTGGTGGCCAATTCCTACGAGCAGTACTTC. This gives the protein CASSLVANSYEQYF.

The CDR3 DNA reads as TGCGCCAGCAGCTACGACGCTAGCTCCTACGAGCAGTACTTC. Protein sequence: CASSYDASSYEQYF. This sequence joins TRBV5-1 and TRBJ2-7; no clear D. This CDR3 is 14 amino acids long. V lost 3 bases, J lost 0 bases, and 10 bases lay in between. Germline CDR1 reads SGHRS; CDR2 reads YFSETQ.

The sample holds a few counts of this clone. The rearrangement links TRBV7-9 to TRBJ2-5; possibly TRBD1 for D (6 bases). The CDR3 consists of 15 residues. Trimming left V 3 bases short and J 2 bases short, with 13 bases between. The germline V gene encodes CDR1 SEHNR and CDR2 FQNEAQ (reference sequence). The DNA for the CDR3 is TGTGCCAGCAGCTTGGGCGTGGACAGACAAGAGACCCAGTACTTC. Protein: CASSLGVDRQETQYF.

The V call is TRBV2, the J call TRBJ1-1, with D perhaps matching TRBD1 (5 bases). Looked up from germline, CDR1 is SNHLY and CDR2 is FYNNEI. The V end was cut by 2 bases, the J end by 4 bases, with 11 bases between. This CDR3 has 14 residues. CDR3 in amino acids: CASSERDLGTEAFF. CDR3 nucleotides: TGTGCCAGCAGTGAACGGGACTTAGGCACTGAAGCTTTCTTT.

The V gene is TRBV11-2, the J gene TRBJ2-1, with 11 bases aligning to TRBD2. J was trimmed by 0 bases and V by 5 bases; bases with no gene match: 9. The CDR3 spans 18 residues. The germline CDR1 and CDR2 sequences are SGHAT and FQNNGV. CDR3 nucleotide sequence: TGTGCCAGCAGCCATAGGTTACTAGCGGGGGCCTCCTACAATGAGCAGTTCTTC. It translates to CASSHRLLAGASYNEQFF.

This clone was found a few times. The chain's CDR3 is CASAHPGNSPLHF. The CDR3 region has the DNA TGTGCCAGCGCACACCCAGGGAATTCACCCCTCCACTTT. The chain joins TRBV25-1 to TRBJ1-6, with D perhaps TRBD1 (5 bases). Germline loops: CDR1 MGHDK, CDR2 SYGVNS. V lost 8 bases, J lost 7 bases, and 12 bases lay in between. There are 13 residues in the CDR3.

The V call is TRBV25-1, the J call TRBJ2-7; D is unresolved. The V gene's germline CDR1 is MGHDK and CDR2 SYGVNS. The CDR3 is 11 residues long. The V end was cut by 6 bases, the J end by 5 bases, with 8 bases between. The DNA for the CDR3 is TGTGCCAGCAGAGGGATCAACGAGCAGTACTTC. Translating gives CASRGINEQYF.

This clone was recorded only once. The chain employs TRBV28 and TRBJ1-2; TRBD1 might be the D (6 bases). The CDR3 loop spans 14 amino acids. The germline V gene encodes CDR1 MDHEN and CDR2 SYDVKM. V lost 3 bases, J lost 3 bases, and 11 bases lay in between. In nucleotides, the CDR3 is TGTGCCAGCAGTTTCGGGGGGGCAGACTATGGCTACACCTTC. The encoded protein is CASSFGGADYGYTF.

This clone was detected only once. V is TRBV7-8 and J is TRBJ2-3; TRBD1 is a possible D gene (5 bases). Trimming took 5 bases from V and 5 from J, leaving 17 bases between them. This CDR3 has 15 amino acids. From germline, CDR1 is SGHVS and CDR2 FQNEAQ. The CDR3 protein is CASSPLQGARDTQYF. DNA of the CDR3: TGTGCCAGCAGCCCCCTCCAAGGGGCGAGAGATACGCAGTATTTT.

J is TRBJ2-3 and V is TRBV27, with D tentatively TRBD2 (7 bases). This CDR3 comprises 14 residues. Germline V gives CDR1 MNHEY, CDR2 SMNVEV (reference sequence). Trimming cost V 9 bases and J 4 bases, with 17 bases left between them. DNA of the CDR3: TGTGCCAGTCGAGGGGGGGGCGGGCCAGATACGCAGTATTTT. It translates to CASRGGGGPDTQYF.

CDR3 DNA sequence: TGTGCCAGCTGCCAGGGACTAGCGGGGGCCCCGGAAGAGACCCAGTACTTC. It encodes CASCQGLAGAPEETQYF. This sequence joins TRBV11-2 and TRBJ2-5; 14 bases fit TRBD2. This CDR3 has 17 amino acids. V lost 8 bases, J lost 3 bases, and 11 bases stayed unmatched. Germline CDR1 SGHAT, CDR2 FQNNGV.

This chain joins TRBV7-2 and TRBJ1-6; possible D gene TRBD1, 5 bases. Germline values: CDR1 SGHTA, CDR2 FQGNSA. The CDR3 consists of 15 residues. Trimming removed 2 bases at V and 10 bases at J, with 15 bases between. As DNA, the CDR3 is TGTGCCAGCAGCTTAAGGCAGGGCTACGGGTCACCCCTCCACTTT. Its translation is CASSLRQGYGSPLHF.

The J gene is TRBJ1-1, the V gene TRBV5-1; D remains ambiguous. Looked up from germline, CDR1 is SGHRS and CDR2 is YFSETQ. CDR3 length equals 13 residues. V was trimmed by 3 bases and J by 5 bases, leaving 11 bases between them. CDR3 DNA: TGCGCCAGCAGCTCGACACGGACGACTGAAGCTTTCTTT. Its translation: CASSSTRTTEAFF.

V gene TRBV28 combines with J gene TRBJ1-2; D is undetermined. With 1 base removed from V and 1 base from J, the gap between germline ends came to 7 bases. Germline CDR1 reads MDHEN; CDR2 reads SYDVKM. The length of the CDR3 is 14 residues. This CDR3 is CASSLSPNNYGYTF. The CDR3 DNA is TGTGCCAGCAGTTTATCCCCCAATAACTATGGCTACACCTTC.

The chain's CDR3 is CASAGTSGSKELFF. DNA of the CDR3: TGTGCCAGTGCCGGGACTAGCGGGAGTAAGGAGCTGTTTTTT. The chain couples TRBV6-4 to TRBJ2-2; TRBD2 agrees at 14 bases. Trimming removed 9 bases from V and 10 bases from J; junction bases left unmatched: 7. CDR3 size: 14 residues. Per germline, CDR1 MRHNA and CDR2 SNTAGT.

This clone was observed a few times. V usage is TRBV5-6 and J usage is TRBJ2-7; no definite D call. Trimming stripped 2 bases from V and 6 bases from J, with 9 bases between. In germline, CDR1 is SGHDT, CDR2 YYEEEE. The CDR3 is 12 residues long. CDR3 region: CASSFIGGEQYF. The CDR3 bases are TGTGCCAGCAGCTTCATCGGTGGCGAGCAGTACTTC.

This clone occurred once. Germline is not matched at one junction end, which may reflect a read error. The chain combines TRBV5-6 with TRBJ2-7; D is uncertain. This CDR3 has 14 amino acids. The germline gives CDR1 SGHDT, CDR2 YYEEEE. The CDR3 nucleotides are TGTGCCAGCAGCCCATACACCGACTCCTACGAGCAGTGCTTC. Translating gives CASSPYTDSYEQCF.

The genes are TRBV6-1 and TRBJ1-4; 7 nucleotides align to TRBD1. The CDR3 runs to 19 residues. V lost 1 base and J lost 1; bases outside the gene matches: 12. CDR1 MNHNS and CDR2 SASEGT come from the germline V gene. CDR3 in DNA: TGTGCCAGCAGTGAAGTTAAGCCAGGGGGGACTGGAACTAATGAAAAACTGTTTTTT. This sequence encodes CASSEVKPGGTGTNEKLFF.